The next 3 T cell receptor beta chains were all read from a single sample in a study of cytomegalovirus exposure and HLA in healthy donors. Vbeta (60) and Jbeta (13) primers were used in the PCR. The data were produced by immunoSEQ multiplex PCR, yet TCRdb's version contains in-frame clones alone and is incomplete. This sample has 150,000 to 200,000 clones, with approximately 80% found just once. What was sequenced was PBMCs. The receptors were gathered from a girl aged 10 to 17 in good health and CMV-seropositive.

This clone was seen a handful of times. The chain uses TRBV7-9 and TRBJ2-7; possible D gene TRBD2, 6 bases. CDR1 and CDR2 from the germline V gene are SEHNR and FQNEAQ (reference sequence). V gave up 1 base and J gave up 4 bases, with 14 bases separating them. This CDR3 comprises 15 residues. CDR3 loop: CASSLVLAGIYEQYF. The CDR3 nucleotides are TGTGCCAGCAGCTTAGTACTAGCTGGGATTTACGAGCAGTACTTC.

The chain joins TRBV7-9 to TRBJ1-1; no clear D gene. V dropped 0 bases and J dropped 2 bases, with 10 bases sitting between them. The CDR3 runs 15 residues. CDR1 and CDR2 (germline): SEHNR, FQNEAQ (reference sequence). CDR3 region: CASSLALRFNTEAFF. CDR3 sequence (DNA): TGTGCCAGCAGCTTAGCGCTCAGATTCAACACTGAAGCTTTCTTT.

The rearrangement links TRBV19 to TRBJ1-1, with D maybe TRBD1 (5 bases). The CDR3 totals 14 residues. V lost 5 bases to trimming and J lost 1 base, with 11 bases between them. The germline V gene has CDR1 LNHDA and CDR2 SQIVND (reference sequence). The DNA of the CDR3 is TGTGCCAGTAGTTGGGGGGTTTCGAACACTGAAGCTTTCTTT. Its protein product is CASSWGVSNTEAFF. Based on the CDR3 plus reference TRBV19 and TRBJ1-1, the full variable domain is DGGITQSPKYLFRKEGQNVTLSCEQNLNHDAMYWYRQDPGQGLRLIYYSQIVNDFQKGDIAEGYSVSREKKESFPLTVTSAQKNPTAFYLCASSWGVSNTEAFFGQGTRLTVV.